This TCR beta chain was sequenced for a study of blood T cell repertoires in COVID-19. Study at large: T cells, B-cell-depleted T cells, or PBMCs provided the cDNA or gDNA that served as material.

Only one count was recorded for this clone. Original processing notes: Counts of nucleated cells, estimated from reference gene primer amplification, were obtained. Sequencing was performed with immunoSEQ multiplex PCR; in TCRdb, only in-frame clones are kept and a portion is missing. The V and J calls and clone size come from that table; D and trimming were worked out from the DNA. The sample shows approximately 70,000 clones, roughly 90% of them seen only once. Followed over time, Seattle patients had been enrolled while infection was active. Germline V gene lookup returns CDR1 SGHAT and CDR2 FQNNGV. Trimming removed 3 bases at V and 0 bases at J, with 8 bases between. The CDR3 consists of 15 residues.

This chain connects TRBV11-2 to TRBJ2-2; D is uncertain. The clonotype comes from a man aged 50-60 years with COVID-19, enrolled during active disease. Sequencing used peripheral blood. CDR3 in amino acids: CASSFSHANTGELFF. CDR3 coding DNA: TGTGCCAGCAGCTTCTCACACGCGAACACCGGGGAGCTGTTTTTT.